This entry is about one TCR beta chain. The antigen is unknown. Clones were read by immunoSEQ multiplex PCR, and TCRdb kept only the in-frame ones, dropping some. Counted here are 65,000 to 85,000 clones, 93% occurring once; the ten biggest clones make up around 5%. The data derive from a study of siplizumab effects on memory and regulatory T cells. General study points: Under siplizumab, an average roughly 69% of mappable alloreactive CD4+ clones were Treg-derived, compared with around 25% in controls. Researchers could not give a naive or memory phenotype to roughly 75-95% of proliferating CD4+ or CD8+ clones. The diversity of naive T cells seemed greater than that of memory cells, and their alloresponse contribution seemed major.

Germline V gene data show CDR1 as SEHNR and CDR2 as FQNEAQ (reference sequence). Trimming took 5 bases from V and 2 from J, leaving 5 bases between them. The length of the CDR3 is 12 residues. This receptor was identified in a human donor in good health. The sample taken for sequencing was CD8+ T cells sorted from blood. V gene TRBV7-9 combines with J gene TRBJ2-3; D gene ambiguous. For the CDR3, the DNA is TGTGCCAGCAGCATTGTCACAGATACGCAGTATTTT. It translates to CASSIVTDTQYF.